The rows below give T cell receptor beta chains drawn from one sample of a study of lung T cells in sarcoidosis with Löfgren's syndrome. MiXCR, applied by TCRdb to the reads, yields one record per CDR3 protein. The repertoire includes some 3,200 distinct CDR3 sequences, 15% to 20% of them detected once, and 5.5% to 7.5% sits in the top ten. Sample: CD4+ T cells from bronchoalveolar lavage. Receptors originate from a human donor with sarcoidosis (Löfgren's syndrome or another form), or a control subject (not recorded which). Each CDR3 is given with its conserved first and last residue. The D gene is left open where the match is weak. For some rows the clone size is stated as once, few or many, or as a class when expanded; others skip it.

few | TRBJ1-2 | TRBV12-3/TRBV12-4 | - | CASRQNGGYGYTF | TGTGCCAGCAGACAAAACGGGGGCTATGGCTACACCTTC
large | TRBJ2-1 | TRBV4-1 | - | CASSQDSSYNEQFF | TGCGCCAGCAGCCAAGACAGCTCCTACAATGAGCAGTTCTTC
many | TRBJ2-3 | TRBV20-1 | - | CSARDEFGGATDTQYF | TGCAGTGCTAGAGATGAGTTTGGGGGCGCTACAGATACGCAGTATTTT
- | TRBJ2-7 | TRBV5-6 | TRBD1 | CASSASGTGRGEQYF | TGTGCCAGCAGCGCGTCCGGGACAGGGAGGGGCGAGCAGTACTTC
- | TRBJ1-1 | TRBV12-3/TRBV12-4 | TRBD1 | CASTGQGALLTGTEAFF | TGTGCCAGCACCGGACAGGGGGCGCTTCTGACGGGCACTGAAGCTTTCTTT
many | TRBJ2-3 | TRBV9 | - | CASSVISTDTQYF | TGTGCCAGCAGCGTAATCAGCACAGATACGCAGTATTTT
medium-sized | TRBJ2-1 | TRBV19 | - | CASRRYDEQFF | TGTGCCAGTAGGCGCTACGATGAGCAGTTCTTC
many | TRBJ1-2 | TRBV11-3 | - | CASSPRGYGYTF | TGTGCCAGCAGCCCCAGGGGATATGGCTACACCTTC
medium-sized | TRBJ1-2 | TRBV7-3 | - | CASSPGRSSQGYTF | TGTGCCAGCAGCCCGGGTCGAAGCTCGCAAGGCTACACCTTC
medium-sized | TRBJ1-6 | TRBV2 | TRBD1 | CASKQGADSPLHF | TGTGCCAGCAAACAGGGGGCAGACTCACCCCTCCACTTT
medium-sized | TRBJ2-7 | TRBV7-9 | - | CASSLWAAEFQYF | TGTGCCAGCAGCTTATGGGCGGCCGAGTTTCAGTACTTC
medium-sized | TRBJ2-3 | TRBV6-2/TRBV6-3 | - | CASKWGDTQYF | TGTGCCAGCAAGTGGGGGGATACGCAGTATTTT
medium-sized | TRBJ2-7 | TRBV19 | - | CASSTRQSTYEQYF | TGTGCCAGTAGTACCCGACAGAGCACCTACGAGCAGTACTTC
many | TRBJ2-7 | TRBV2 | - | CASSGVGTYEQYF | TGTGCCAGCAGTGGGGTCGGGACCTACGAGCAGTACTTC
medium-sized | TRBJ1-1 | TRBV10-2 | - | CASSENTEAFF | TGCGCCAGCAGTGAGAACACTGAAGCTTTCTTT
medium-sized | TRBJ1-5 | TRBV6-6 | - | CASSYHVGQPQHF | TGTGCCAGCAGTTACCATGTGGGTCAGCCCCAGCATTTT
large | TRBJ2-3 | TRBV6-1 | TRBD2 | CASIQAGGTDTQYF | TGTGCCAGCATTCAAGCGGGGGGCACAGATACGCAGTATTTT
medium-sized | TRBJ2-5 | TRBV6-2/TRBV6-3 | TRBD2 | CASIMGLAGQETQYF | TGTGCCAGCATCATGGGACTAGCGGGACAAGAGACCCAGTACTTC
medium-sized | TRBJ1-5 | TRBV19 | TRBD1 | CASSIKRDRNQPQHF | TGTGCCAGTAGTATAAAGAGGGACAGAAATCAGCCCCAGCATTTT
- | TRBJ1-4 | TRBV2 | - | CASGGTDTTNEKLFF | TGTGCCAGCGGGGGGACGGATACAACTAATGAAAAACTGTTTTTT
medium-sized | TRBJ2-3 | TRBV28 | TRBD2 | CASSLASGSPDTQYF | TGTGCCAGCAGTTTAGCGAGCGGGAGTCCAGATACGCAGTATTTT
- | TRBJ2-3 | TRBV3-1 | - | CANSQGRGNAQYF | TGTGCCAACAGCCAAGGACGTGGAAATGCGCAGTATTTT
medium-sized | TRBJ2-3 | TRBV7-8 | TRBD2 | CASSRRGDSARTDTQYF | TGTGCCAGCAGCCGACGGGGGGACTCCGCCAGAACGGATACGCAGTATTTT
medium-sized | TRBJ1-1 | TRBV18 | - | CASSPGRSNTEAFF | TGTGCCAGCTCACCAGGACGATCGAACACTGAAGCTTTCTTT
few | TRBJ2-1 | TRBV11-1 | - | CASSLATTRDNEQFF | TGTGCCAGCAGCTTAGCGACCACCAGAGACAATGAGCAGTTCTTC
medium-sized | TRBJ1-1 | TRBV4-1 | - | CASSQGFREQGALNTEAFF | TGCGCCAGTAGCCAAGGATTTCGGGAACAGGGCGCTTTGAACACTGAAGCTTTCTTT
medium-sized | TRBJ1-5 | TRBV28 | TRBD1 | CASSSPGGGSNQPQHF | TGTGCCAGCAGTTCCCCAGGGGGCGGGAGCAATCAGCCCCAGCATTTT
many | TRBJ1-6 | TRBV18 | - | CASGMSGAVNSPLHF | TGTGCCTCGGGCATGTCAGGTGCGGTTAATTCACCCCTCCACTTT
medium-sized | TRBJ1-1 | TRBV6-1 | TRBD1 | CASSFDRGTEAFF | TGTGCCAGCAGTTTCGACAGGGGCACTGAAGCTTTCTTT
medium-sized | TRBJ1-1 | TRBV20-1 | - | CSASNPPANTEAFF | TGCAGTGCTAGTAACCCGCCGGCGAACACTGAAGCTTTCTTT
- | TRBJ1-2 | TRBV19 | TRBD1 | CASVDRGFNGYTF | TGTGCCAGTGTGGACAGGGGTTTCAATGGCTACACCTTC
medium-sized | TRBJ2-5 | TRBV5-4 | - | CASSSFPETQYF | TGTGCCAGCAGCTCATTCCCAGAGACCCAGTACTTC
medium-sized | TRBJ1-2 | TRBV2 | TRBD1 | CASSLQDRSGYTF | TGTGCCAGCAGTCTCCAGGACAGGTCTGGCTACACCTTC